This T cell receptor beta chain comes out of a study of OX40 agonist ivuxolimab in advanced cancers. The CDR3 length is 11 residues. The V gene lost 4 bases and the J gene lost 3 bases, with 4 bases spanning the gap. The germline CDR1 and CDR2 sequences are SGHRS and YFSETQ. Study conclusions and caveats: Patients with a partial response at 0.1-3.0 mg/kg had among the lowest clonal expansion. In the 0.1 to 3.0 mg/kg range, CD4+ and CD8+ blood T cells had expanded clonally by week 6.

Produced via immunoSEQ multiplex PCR; TCRdb's table is partial and in-frame only. The table lists nearly 80,000 clones, more than 80% of them singletons. Details on this clone: Its target is unknown.

This receptor was identified in an adult with an advanced solid tumor such as melanoma, head and neck, liver or kidney cancer. The material was CD4+ or CD8+ T cells sorted from blood, obtained in a trial of the OX40 agonist ivuxolimab. The chain joins TRBV5-1 to TRBJ2-5, with D hard to call. CDR3 residues: CASSAKETQYF. In DNA, the CDR3 is TGCGCCAGCAGCGCGAAAGAGACCCAGTACTTC.